The sequence of this T cell receptor beta chain was determined in a study of metastatic and nonmetastatic thyroid tumors. Across the study: Repertoires from blood and tumor or nodule tissue of malignant and benign thyroid patients were compared.

Authors' data handling: To classify distant metastasis in papillary thyroid cancer, a model was built from CDR3 differences across clinicopathological groups. TCRdb re-called clones from the PCR reads using MiXCR. For this entry, the V and J calls and clone size follow TCRdb and not the study's own pipeline. The sample lists 15,000 to 20,000 clones; about 34% were seen once. Study results and caveats: Within blood and tumor, benign nodules reportedly had significantly lower TCR beta diversity than malignant thyroid tumors did.

This CDR3 spans 16 amino acids. Germline CDR1 reads SGHTA; CDR2 reads FQGTGA. Remarks on this clone: No antigen is known for it. One end of the junction does not line up with germline, which may come from a read error.

Thyroid surgery was performed in patients who had received no treatment beforehand. The sequence was collected from a female donor with papillary thyroid cancer or a benign thyroid nodule (not recorded which). Some clones in this sample may be carry-over from other donors' samples. The sequencing sample was made of tumor tissue. The chain recombines TRBV7-3 with TRBJ1-2; weak D call: TRBD1 (6 bases). CDR3 in DNA: TGTGCCAGCATCCCGGGCCCCTGGGGGGCTAACTATTGCTACACCTTC. This sequence encodes CASIPGPWGANYCYTF.